This is a list of T cell receptor beta chains from one sample in a study of early T cells in non-severe SARS-CoV-2 infection. Each CDR3 protein is one row after TCRdb ran MiXCR on the 5' RACE reads. The sample holds around 81,000 distinct CDR3 sequences, 13% to 15% seen once. Source material: whole blood. Every receptor here comes from an adult who was a healthcare worker with PCR-confirmed SARS-CoV-2 infection or an uninfected control (not recorded which). CDR3s include the opening cysteine and the closing phenylalanine or tryptophan. Fields, in order: CDR3 DNA, CDR3 protein, CDR3 length, D gene, clone size, J gene, V gene. The D gene is left open where the match is weak. A row's size may be missing; if present it is once, few, many or a size class.

TGTGCCAGCAGCTTAGACTTCTGGAGTTTGGAGACCCAGTACTTC,CASSLDFWSLETQYF,15,-,-,TRBJ2-5,TRBV7-7
TGTGCCAGCAGCTTTTTAGCGCGCTCAGATACGCAGTATTTT,CASSFLARSDTQYF,14,-,medium-sized,TRBJ2-3,TRBV7-9
TGTGCCAGCAGCCAGGAGACTGCCCCCGGAGCCGAGCAGTTCTTC,CASSQETAPGAEQFF,15,-,-,TRBJ2-1,TRBV4-2
TGTGCCAGCTCACCAGTTTCAGGGATGAACACTGAAGCTTTCTTT,CASSPVSGMNTEAFF,15,-,-,TRBJ1-1,TRBV18
TGTGCCAGCAGGGTAGCGGACTCCTACAATGAGCAGTTCTTC,CASRVADSYNEQFF,14,-,-,TRBJ2-1,TRBV6-1
TGTGCCAGCAGTCCCCGGATGCATAGGACTGAAGCTTTCTTT,CASSPRMHRTEAFF,14,-,-,TRBJ1-1,TRBV12-3/TRBV12-4
TGTGCCAGCAGTCCTCCCGGCGATGAGCAGTTCTTC,CASSPPGDEQFF,12,-,few,TRBJ2-1,TRBV12-3/TRBV12-4
TGTGCCAGCAGCTCGTACAGTGGCTACAATGAGCAGTTCTTC,CASSSYSGYNEQFF,14,-,many,TRBJ2-1,TRBV7-8
TGTGCCAGCAGCGTCGGTATCGGGACACAGTACGAGCAGTACTTC,CASSVGIGTQYEQYF,15,-,few,TRBJ2-7,TRBV9
TGTGCCAGCAGTTTAGTGGCGGGGGAGCTGTTTTTT,CASSLVAGELFF,12,-,few,TRBJ2-2,TRBV12-3/TRBV12-4
TGTGCCAGCAGTTACGACGGGACACGGAATGAGCAGTTCTTC,CASSYDGTRNEQFF,14,-,-,TRBJ2-1,TRBV6-6
TGCAGCGCGATCGGGCCACAGCAGTTCTTC,CSAIGPQQFF,10,-,-,TRBJ2-1,TRBV29-1
TGTGCCAGTAGTATAAGGGGCACAGATACGCAGTATTTT,CASSIRGTDTQYF,13,-,few,TRBJ2-3,TRBV19
TGTGCCAGCAGCCCGCGGGGGGGGCCTCGGGAGACCCAGTACTTC,CASSPRGGPRETQYF,15,TRBD2,-,TRBJ2-5,TRBV5-5
TGTGCCAGCAGCTTAGCGGCCGGTCAGCCCCAGCATTTT,CASSLAAGQPQHF,13,-,few,TRBJ1-5,TRBV7-9
TGCAGTGCCCCCCCCGCAGATACGCAGTATTTT,CSAPPADTQYF,11,-,few,TRBJ2-3,TRBV20-1
TGTGCCAGCAGCCGCGGGACTCCCGACCTTAATGAGCAGTTCTTC,CASSRGTPDLNEQFF,15,-,many,TRBJ2-1,TRBV11-2
TGTGCCAGCAGCTTTTCGGTCGACACCGGGGAGCTGTTTTTT,CASSFSVDTGELFF,14,-,-,TRBJ2-2,TRBV7-2
TGTGCCATCACCAAGGGGGGGCAGGGAAGTAGCTCCTACGAGCAGTACTTC,CAITKGGQGSSSYEQYF,17,-,few,TRBJ2-7,TRBV10-3